The 2 T cell receptor beta chains below all came from one sample that was sequenced in a study of CD8 T cells in ankylosing spondylitis. TCRdb ran MiXCR on the 5' RACE reads and lists one entry per CDR3 protein. This sample carries about 190,000 distinct CDR3 sequences, over 10% of them seen once, and the ten largest clones take approximately 9.9%. The source material was blood, either unsorted or a sorted T cell fraction (not recorded which). Receptor source: a female donor with ankylosing spondylitis or in good health (not recorded which).

The genes are TRBV15 and TRBJ1-2; D gene ambiguous. The V gene lost 7 bases and the J gene lost 8 bases, with 17 bases spanning the gap. The CDR3 sequence is 13 residues long. Germline CDR1 reads LNHNV; CDR2 reads YYDKDF (reference sequence). For the CDR3, the DNA is TGTGCCACCACGCAGTCCTCAGGTGGCGGCTACACCTTC. Encoded protein: CATTQSSGGGYTF.

The rearrangement joins TRBV7-9 to TRBJ1-1; D is unclear. V dropped 4 bases and J dropped 7 bases, with 10 bases sitting between them. Germline lookup yields CDR1 SEHNR and CDR2 FQNEAQ (reference sequence). This CDR3 is built from 12 residues. The CDR3 here is CASSWVAREAFF. CDR3 DNA sequence: TGTGCCAGCAGCTGGGTTGCTCGTGAAGCTTTCTTT.